Presented here are 19 T cell receptor beta chains from one specimen sequenced in a study of T cell repertoires in cytomegalovirus infection. Antigen specificity for these receptors is unknown. TCRdb redid the calling of the reads with MiXCR, one entry per CDR3 protein. The sample contains about 110,000 distinct CDR3 sequences, 10% of which appear only once. Material for sequencing was PBMCs, sequenced either directly or after in vitro stimulation (not recorded which). These receptors came from a human donor in good health (CMV status not recorded). Some clones in this sample may be carry-over from other donors' samples.

The chain employs TRBV6-2 or TRBV6-3 and TRBJ1-1; 7 bases match TRBD1. The germline V gene encodes CDR1 MNHEY and CDR2 SVGEGT. The CDR3 contains 15 residues. The junction had 10 bases not matched to a gene; V was cut back by 5 bases and J by 4 bases. CDR3 DNA: TGTGCCAGCAGTACAGGGGTCATCTCGGTCACTGAAGCTTTCTTT. Translated: CASSTGVISVTEAFF.

In its sample, this clonotype was seen a few times. The rearrangement links TRBV2 to TRBJ1-4; no clear D. The V gene's germline CDR1 is SNHLY and CDR2 FYNNEI. V lost 3 bases, J lost 7 bases, and 12 bases lay in between. The CDR3 is 14 amino acids. CDR3: CASSESGLGEKLFF. The CDR3 DNA follows: TGTGCCAGCAGTGAGTCCGGATTGGGTGAAAAACTGTTTTTT.

This clonotype was found a few times. The chain links TRBV20-1 to TRBJ2-3; D remains ambiguous. CDR3 size: 16 residues. V was pared by 1 base and J by 9 bases, with 23 bases between. Germline assignment: CDR1 DFQATT and CDR2 SNEGSKA (reference sequence). CDR3 coding DNA: TGCAGTGCTAGAGTTGGTGGAGCTGTTGGAGATCGCACGCAGTATTTT. This gives the protein CSARVGGAVGDRTQYF.

This clonotype was found many times. The chain carries TRBV7-2 and TRBJ2-7, with 10 positions matching TRBD2. Per the germline V gene, CDR1 is SGHTA and CDR2 is FQGNSA. The CDR3 is 15 amino acids. The J segment lost 4 bases and the V segment lost 3 bases, leaving 6 bases of the junction unmatched. This CDR3 reads CASSFFLAGEYEQYF. The DNA of the CDR3 is TGTGCCAGCAGCTTTTTCCTAGCGGGAGAGTACGAGCAGTACTTC. Filled out from reference TRBV7-2 and TRBJ2-7, the complete variable domain reads GAGVSQSPSNKVTEKGKDVELRCDPISGHTALYWYRQSLGQGLEFLIYFQGNSAPDKSGLPSDRFSAERTGGSVSTLTIQRTQQEDSAVYLCASSFFLAGEYEQYFGPGTRLTVT.

In this sample, this clonotype turned up a few times. This chain links TRBV6-4 with TRBJ1-2; D remains unclear. Germline CDR1 is MRHNA and CDR2 is SNTAGT. Trimming cost V 3 bases and J 3 bases, with 8 bases left between them. CDR3 size: 13 residues. DNA of the CDR3: TGTGCCAGCAGTGAAGGATTAGACTATGGCTACACCTTC. Translated, it gives CASSEGLDYGYTF.

Ten or more counts support this clonotype. The CDR3 DNA follows: TGTGCCAGCAGCTACCTAGCGGGTTCCTACAATGAGCAGTTCTTC. It is translated as CASSYLAGSYNEQFF. The rearrangement joins TRBV7-8 to TRBJ2-1, with TRBD2 matching over 8 bases. The CDR3 consists of 15 residues. Trimming cost V 4 bases and J 1 base; bases outside gene matches: 3. Germline CDR1 is SGHVS and CDR2 is FQNEAQ.

The rearrangement uses TRBV6-2 or TRBV6-3 and TRBJ1-2; D might be TRBD1 (5 bases). The CDR3 is made up of 15 amino acids. V was trimmed by 6 bases and J by 2 bases, leaving 16 bases between them. CDR1 and CDR2 from the germline V gene are MNHEY and SVGEGT. CDR3 sequence reads: CASSYRGTGNYGYTF. CDR3 sequence (DNA): TGTGCCAGCAGCTACCGTGGGACGGGGAACTATGGCTACACCTTC.

J is TRBJ1-5 and V is TRBV28, with 8 bases that match TRBD1. CDR1 MDHEN and CDR2 SYDVKM come from the germline V gene. The CDR3 is 16 residues long. Trimming took 4 bases from V and 5 from J; bases not matched to a gene: 10. This CDR3 is CASSYTPDRVYQPQHF. CDR3 nucleotide sequence: TGTGCCAGCAGTTATACCCCGGACAGGGTATATCAGCCCCAGCATTTT. Complete variable domain (other parts from reference TRBV28 and TRBJ1-5): DVKVTQSSRYLVKRTGEKVFLECVQDMDHENMFWYRQDPGLGLRLIYFSYDVKMKEKGDIPEGYSVSREKKERFSLILESASTNQTSMYLCASSYTPDRVYQPQHFGDGTRLSIL.

The CDR3 coding sequence is TGTGCCAGCTCACGGGACGGTAATGAAAAACTGTTTTTT. It translates to CASSRDGNEKLFF. The J gene is TRBJ1-4, the V gene TRBV18; D perhaps matches TRBD1 (5 bases). Germline loops: CDR1 KGHSH, CDR2 LQKENI. V lost 4 bases and J lost 4, with 7 bases in between. The CDR3 is made up of 13 amino acids.

This clonotype was seen ten or more times. CDR3 loop: CASSLSNQPQHF. Written as DNA, the CDR3 is TGTGCCAGCAGCTTGTCAAATCAGCCCCAGCATTTT. The chain couples TRBV7-2 to TRBJ1-5; D not certain. CDR1 is SGHTA, CDR2 FQGNSA, per germline. CDR3 length equals 12 residues. The V and J ends lost 3 bases and 4 bases respectively, with 4 bases between them. Together with reference TRBV7-2 and TRBJ1-5, the CDR3 gives the full variable domain: GAGVSQSPSNKVTEKGKDVELRCDPISGHTALYWYRQSLGQGLEFLIYFQGNSAPDKSGLPSDRFSAERTGGSVSTLTIQRTQQEDSAVYLCASSLSNQPQHFGDGTRLSIL.

This clonotype was found a few times. The gene calls are TRBV9 and TRBJ2-1; possible D gene TRBD2, 6 bases. CDR1 is SGDLS and CDR2 is YYNGEE in the germline V gene. This CDR3 has 15 amino acids. The V end was cut by 2 bases, the J end by 4 bases, with 13 bases between. CDR3 protein: CASSVAGSQYNEQFF. CDR3 coding DNA: TGTGCCAGCAGCGTGGCGGGGAGTCAGTACAATGAGCAGTTCTTC.

This clonotype was counted at least ten times. The rearrangement links TRBV7-2 to TRBJ2-1; weak D call: TRBD2 (6 bases). The V end lost 1 base, the J end lost 8 bases, and 18 bases lay between the germline ends. Germline assignment: CDR1 SGHTA and CDR2 FQGNSA. The CDR3 is 16 residues long. As DNA, the CDR3 is TGTGCCAGCAGCTTAGAGTTGACTAGAGGTGTCGATGAGCAGTTCTTC. The encoded protein is CASSLELTRGVDEQFF.

Only a few counts were recorded for this clonotype. The chain recombines TRBV9 with TRBJ2-1; a possible D gene is TRBD2 (6 bases). Germline assignment: CDR1 SGDLS and CDR2 YYNGEE. CDR3 length equals 16 residues. V lost 4 bases and J lost 2, with 16 bases in between. CDR3: CASSPTWAGPYNEQFF. The CDR3 DNA reads as TGTGCCAGCAGCCCAACCTGGGCGGGGCCCTACAATGAGCAGTTCTTC.

This clonotype showed up just a few times. This chain joins TRBV19 and TRBJ2-6; 7 nucleotides match TRBD2. The CDR3 consists of 16 residues. V was clipped by 7 bases and J by 2 bases; unmatched bases: 8. CDR1 and CDR2 from the germline V gene are LNHDA and SQIVND (reference sequence). In nucleotides, the CDR3 is TGTGCCAGTAACCATAGGGGAGGGACTGGGGCCAACGTCCTGACTTTC. This codes for CASNHRGGTGANVLTF.

The sample holds many counts of this clonotype. The V and J genes are TRBV4-1 and TRBJ2-3; unclear D gene. The CDR3 has 15 residues. Per germline, CDR1 MGHRA and CDR2 YSYEKL. Trimming shortened V by 1 base and J by 2 bases, and 10 bases separated the two germline ends. The CDR3 loop reads CASSQGLFNTDTQYF. In nucleotides, the CDR3 is TGCGCCAGCAGCCAAGGACTTTTCAACACAGATACGCAGTATTTT.

The chain is built from TRBV6-2 or TRBV6-3 and TRBJ2-2; the match to TRBD2 covers 8 bases. This CDR3 has 16 amino acids. V lost 5 bases to trimming and J lost 6 bases; unmatched junction nucleotides: 11. The germline V gene has CDR1 MNHEY and CDR2 SVGEGT. The CDR3 nucleotides read TGTGCCAGCAGTCCCCTGCACGGGAGGGCCTCCGGGGAGCTGTTTTTT. It translates to CASSPLHGRASGELFF.

This clonotype has only a few counts. This sequence joins TRBV7-3 and TRBJ2-1; 11 nucleotides align to TRBD2. This CDR3 spans 18 amino acids. Trimming removed 5 bases from V and 14 bases from J; junction bases left unmatched: 23. CDR1 is SGHTA, CDR2 FQGTGA, per germline. The CDR3 nucleotides read TGTGCCAGCAGCCCAAAGGAGGCGGCTAGCGGGAGGCTTTTGGTGAAGTTCTTC. This gives the protein CASSPKEAASGRLLVKFF. Full variable domain (rest looked up from reference TRBV7-3 and TRBJ2-1): GAGVSQTPSNKVTEKGKYVELRCDPISGHTALYWYRQSLGQGPEFLIYFQGTGAADDSGLPNDRFFAVRPEGSVSTLKIQRTERGDSAVYLCASSPKEAASGRLLVKFFGPGTRLTVL.

In this sample, this clonotype turned up many times. This chain joins TRBV7-2 and TRBJ2-6; 10 nucleotides agree with TRBD2. Germline CDR1 is SGHTA and CDR2 is FQGNSA. J was trimmed by 0 bases and V by 7 bases; bases with no gene match: 6. This CDR3 has 17 amino acids. This CDR3 reads CASIRTSGASGANVLTF. The CDR3 bases are TGTGCCAGCATCCGGACTAGCGGAGCCTCTGGGGCCAACGTCCTGACTTTC. Together with reference TRBV7-2 and TRBJ2-6, the CDR3 gives the full variable domain: GAGVSQSPSNKVTEKGKDVELRCDPISGHTALYWYRQSLGQGLEFLIYFQGNSAPDKSGLPSDRFSAERTGGSVSTLTIQRTQQEDSAVYLCASIRTSGASGANVLTFGAGSRLTVL.

At least ten counts were recorded for this clonotype. This chain uses TRBV12-3 or TRBV12-4 with TRBJ2-5, with 9 bases identical to TRBD1. Unmatched junction bases numbered 4, after V lost 5 bases and J lost 0 bases. The CDR3 extends over 15 amino acids. The CDR3, as DNA: TGTGCCAGCAGTAGGGGGACAGGGCACCAAGAGACCCAGTACTTC. It codes for CASSRGTGHQETQYF.